Sequencing of this T cell receptor (beta chain) was carried out in a study of blood T cell repertoires in COVID-19. Study information: The cDNA or gDNA used as material had been derived from T cells, B-cell-depleted T cells, or PBMCs.

The assay was immunoSEQ multiplex PCR, and TCRdb's table has in-frame clones only and misses some. This table has about 250,000 clones, over 70% appearing once. Participant ages covered 18 to 89 years across about 22 US areas. The sequenced sample consisted of PBMCs or T cells enriched from blood (not recorded which). This receptor was taken from a woman aged 40 to 50 who had been exposed to COVID-19.

Here the CDR3 reads CASSQSPGQGAYGYTF. CDR3 coding DNA: TGTGCCAGCAGCCAGTCCCCGGGACAGGGGGCATATGGCTACACCTTC. The rearrangement links TRBV4-2 to TRBJ1-2, with 12 nucleotides matching TRBD1. CDR3 size: 16 residues. Trimming removed 3 bases from V and 5 bases from J; junction bases left unmatched: 7. Germline V gene sequence: CDR1 LGHNA, CDR2 YNFKEQ.